The TCR beta chain described here comes from a study of T cells in Graves' hyperthyroidism and ophthalmopathy. Study-wide findings and caveats: Ophthalmopathy, which appeared later, was predicted by the model a median 6.5 months before onset.

From RNA transcripts, TCR beta CDR3 regions were amplified. A first-round RT-PCR of the TCR CDR3 used the HTBI primer set. One entry per CDR3 protein, called by TCRdb with MiXCR from the multiplex PCR reads. The repertoire consists of about 690,000 distinct CDR3 sequences, with roughly 17% occurring once and the leading ten covering roughly 16%. This clonotype has a count of ten or more. What it recognizes is unknown. The CDR3 length is 17 residues. CDR1 is SGHAT, CDR2 FQNNGV, per germline. V shed 5 bases and J 3 bases; nucleotides not matched to a gene: 6. J is TRBJ2-3 and V is TRBV11-2, with 15 nucleotides matching TRBD2. The sample comprised blood. This receptor was taken from a man between 45 and 60 years old with Graves' hyperthyroidism. CDR3 in DNA: TGTGCCAGCAGCCCCGGACTAGCGGGAGGGGGAACAGATACGCAGTATTTT. Translation: CASSPGLAGGGTDTQYF.